This T cell receptor (beta chain) emerged from a study of shared T cell receptors in the human thymus. Germline-derived CDR1 and CDR2 are SGHVS and FQNEAQ. V lost 6 bases to trimming and J lost 1 base; unmatched junction nucleotides: 17. There are 19 residues in the CDR3. A single count supports this clone. The table came from immunoSEQ multiplex PCR; TCRdb's copy has only in-frame clones and leaves some out. The sample has approximately 68,000 clones, around 96% seen once. The genes are TRBV7-8 and TRBJ2-1; the match to TRBD2 covers 8 bases. The sample taken for sequencing was thymocytes. The sequence came from a human donor. This chain's CDR3 is CASRRSGSGEWISYNEQFF. The CDR3, as DNA: TGTGCCAGCAGGCGCAGTGGTAGCGGGGAATGGATTTCCTACAATGAGCAGTTCTTC.